The 19 T cell receptor beta chains given below trace back to one sample, sequenced in a study of blood T cell repertoires in COVID-19. Assay used: immunoSEQ multiplex PCR; TCRdb lists only in-frame clones, some missing. The table records approximately 400,000 clones, around 87% of them present only once. The material sequenced was PBMCs or T cells enriched from blood (not recorded which). The receptors stem from a man younger than 40 who had recovered from COVID-19.

The J gene is TRBJ2-7, the V gene TRBV11-2; 7 bases agree with TRBD2. The junction had 7 bases not matched to a gene; V was cut back by 0 bases and J by 5 bases. The CDR3 consists of 15 residues. CDR1 is SGHAT, CDR2 FQNNGV, per germline. The CDR3: CASSLDIFGGDEQYF. The CDR3 DNA reads TGTGCCAGCAGCTTAGACATATTTGGGGGGGACGAGCAGTACTTC.

This chain links TRBV5-4 with TRBJ1-1; D gene unclear. CDR3 length: 12 amino acids. The V end lost 7 bases, the J end lost 6 bases, and 13 bases lay between the germline ends. CDR1 and CDR2 (germline): SGHNT, YYREEE (reference sequence). The CDR3 DNA is TGTGCCAGCGGAGGGAGAAGTGCTGAAGCTTTCTTT. Translated: CASGGRSAEAFF.

This clone appeared many times. The chain joins TRBV7-8 to TRBJ2-7; D is possibly TRBD1 (6 bases). Trimming pared 4 bases from V and 0 bases from J, leaving 13 bases between. Per the germline V gene, CDR1 is SGHVS and CDR2 is FQNEAQ. There are 15 residues in the CDR3. CDR3 coding DNA: TGTGCCAGCAGCTGGGGACATGGAAGCTCCTACGAGCAGTACTTC. Its protein product is CASSWGHGSSYEQYF.

J is TRBJ2-1 and V is TRBV3-1 (or the pseudogene TRBV3-2), with 12 nucleotides matching TRBD2. CDR1 is LGHDT and CDR2 is YNNKEL in the germline V gene (reference sequence). This CDR3 has 14 amino acids. The junction had 4 bases not matched to a gene; V was cut back by 4 bases and J by 9 bases. This CDR3 reads CASSLRLAGVEQFF. The CDR3 DNA reads TGTGCCAGCAGCCTGAGACTAGCGGGGGTTGAGCAGTTCTTC.

The rearrangement uses TRBV30 and TRBJ1-2; D remains unclear. The CDR3 totals 14 residues. The V end lost 4 bases, the J end lost 1 base, and 13 bases lay between the germline ends. CDR1 is GTSNPN and CDR2 is SVGIG in the germline V gene (reference sequence). CDR3: CAWNPEYNNYGYTF. CDR3 coding DNA: TGTGCCTGGAACCCCGAGTATAATAACTATGGCTACACCTTC.

This clone was detected only a few times. The chain has TRBV5-1 and TRBJ1-2; D unclear. The CDR3 totals 12 residues. The germline CDR1 and CDR2 sequences are SGHRS and YFSETQ. V dropped 0 bases and J dropped 11 bases, with 11 bases sitting between them. The CDR3 region has the DNA TGCGCCAGCAGCTTGGCCTCTACGGGGTACACCTTC. Translated, it gives CASSLASTGYTF.

The rearrangement uses TRBV5-1 and TRBJ2-3; D may be TRBD1 (5 bases). Per germline, CDR1 SGHRS and CDR2 YFSETQ. The V gene lost 5 bases and the J gene lost 3 bases, with 10 bases spanning the gap. This CDR3 is built from 13 residues. CDR3 loop: CASSGAITDTQYF. DNA of the CDR3: TGCGCCAGCAGTGGGGCTATTACAGATACGCAGTATTTT.

The genes are TRBV30 and TRBJ2-1; D remains unclear. The CDR3 has 11 amino acids. Trimming pared 0 bases from V and 7 bases from J, leaving 4 bases between. CDR1 and CDR2 (germline): GTSNPN, SVGIG (reference sequence). DNA for the CDR3: TGTGCCTGGAGTGTTATGAATGAGCAGTTCTTC. Its translation: CAWSVMNEQFF.

In this sample, this clone turned up once. The gene calls are TRBV5-4 and TRBJ2-1, with TRBD2 identical over 13 bases. The CDR3 spans 15 residues. J lost 14 bases, V lost 4 bases, and 12 bases had no gene match. The germline V gene has CDR1 SGHNT and CDR2 YYREEE (reference sequence). The CDR3 sequence: CASSPGTSGDRVEFF. DNA of the CDR3: TGTGCCAGCAGCCCCGGGACTAGCGGGGATCGGGTGGAGTTCTTC.

This chain connects TRBV18 to TRBJ1-1; D is perhaps TRBD1 (6 bases). The CDR3 is 15 amino acids. The V gene lost 3 bases and the J gene lost 2 bases, with 13 bases spanning the gap. Germline CDR1 reads KGHSH; CDR2 reads LQKENI. CDR3 loop: CASSPRDTRNTEAFF. In nucleotides, the CDR3 is TGTGCCAGCTCACCTCGGGACACACGTAACACTGAAGCTTTCTTT.

This clone came up a few times. CDR3 sequence: CASSGGTYASYGYTF. DNA of the CDR3: TGTGCCAGCAGCGGCGGGACCTACGCCAGCTATGGCTACACCTTC. This sequence joins TRBV5-4 and TRBJ1-2, with a tentative D call TRBD1 (5 bases). Germline-derived CDR1 and CDR2 are SGHNT and YYREEE (reference sequence). This CDR3 comprises 15 residues. V was trimmed by 4 bases and J by 4 bases, leaving 17 bases between them.

The chain combines TRBV5-8 with TRBJ2-7, with D possibly matching TRBD1 (8 bases). This CDR3 spans 17 amino acids. V shed 3 bases and J shed 1 base, with 20 bases lying between them. Germline loops: CDR1 SGHTS, CDR2 YDEGEE. The CDR3 DNA is TGTGCCAGCAGCTGGGGGGGCTCGAGACAGGGGTCCTACGAGCAGTACTTC. It encodes CASSWGGSRQGSYEQYF. Variable domain in full (rest from reference TRBV5-8 and TRBJ2-7): EAGVTQSPTHLIKTRGQQATLRCSPISGHTSVYWYQQALGLGLQFLLWYDEGEERNRGNFPPRFSGRQFPNYSSELNVNALELEDSALYLCASSWGGSRQGSYEQYFGPGTRLTVT.

V and J are TRBV30 and TRBJ1-5; D is undetermined. The length of the CDR3 is 13 residues. Germline assignment: CDR1 GTSNPN and CDR2 SVGIG (reference sequence). V lost 3 bases to trimming and J lost 5 bases, with 11 bases between them. CDR3 protein: CAWSPGFDQPQHF. In DNA, the CDR3 is TGTGCCTGGAGCCCGGGTTTTGATCAGCCCCAGCATTTT.

J is TRBJ2-1 and V is TRBV4-2, with 12 bases lining up with TRBD2. V dropped 1 base and J dropped 4; count of bases not matched to a gene: 11. Germline V gives CDR1 LGHNA, CDR2 YNFKEQ. The CDR3 consists of 19 residues. The CDR3 reads CASSQVRLAGGRDYNEQFF. In DNA form, the CDR3 reads TGTGCCAGCAGCCAAGTCAGGCTAGCGGGGGGGCGGGATTACAATGAGCAGTTCTTC.

This clone occurred a few times. The chain is built from TRBV4-3 and TRBJ1-4; D is possibly TRBD1 (5 bases). The CDR3 has 13 amino acids. The V gene's germline CDR1 is LGHNA and CDR2 YSLEER. V was pared by 8 bases and J by 5 bases, with 12 bases between. The CDR3 protein is CASGTRTNEKLFF. In DNA, the CDR3 is TGCGCCAGCGGGACTAGGACAAATGAAAAACTGTTTTTT.

V is TRBV5-4 and J is TRBJ2-5; TRBD2 aligns across 8 bases. J gave up 5 bases and V 2 bases, and 8 bases lay outside the gene matches. The CDR3 spans 15 residues. The germline V gene has CDR1 SGHNT and CDR2 YYREEE (reference sequence). The CDR3 DNA sequence: TGTGCCAGCAGCTTTTCCAGCGGGGGTTATGAGACCCAGTACTTC. This codes for CASSFSSGGYETQYF.

This chain links TRBV18 with TRBJ1-6; D uncertain. CDR3 length equals 14 residues. CDR1 and CDR2 (germline): KGHSH, LQKENI. Trimming removed 3 bases from V and 10 bases from J, with 13 bases in between. This CDR3 is CASSPQEVASPLHF. CDR3 sequence (DNA): TGTGCCAGCTCACCCCAAGAGGTTGCCTCACCCCTCCACTTT.

The chain carries TRBV5-1 and TRBJ2-2; no clear D. V was trimmed by 6 bases and J by 6 bases, leaving 15 bases between them. This CDR3 spans 14 amino acids. Germline CDR1 SGHRS, CDR2 YFSETQ. Here the CDR3 reads CASTTNPSSGELFF. The CDR3 coding sequence is TGCGCCAGCACCACAAACCCTAGTTCCGGGGAGCTGTTTTTT.

CDR3 loop: CASSIKQVGQPQHF. CDR3 sequence (DNA): TGTGCCAGTAGTATAAAACAGGTTGGTCAGCCCCAGCATTTT. This chain uses TRBV19 with TRBJ1-5; D might be TRBD1 (5 bases). The CDR3 runs 14 residues. CDR1 and CDR2 from the germline V gene are LNHDA and SQIVND (reference sequence). V lost 2 bases and J lost 6, with 11 bases in between.